This T cell receptor (beta chain) was captured in a study of cytomegalovirus exposure and HLA in healthy donors. Overall study: Across 350 to 400 genotyped donors, about 81% landed in the Caucasian-associated ancestry cluster. Findings and limits, study-wide: Analyzed later, association rates of TCRs varied across HLA loci, with DRB1 most and HLA-C fewest. Immune exposure was documented only through CMV serostatus.

In the PCR, 60 Vbeta and 13 Jbeta primers were used. Sequenced by immunoSEQ multiplex PCR; TCRdb stores in-frame clones only, minus some. The sample consists of around 120,000 clones, roughly 63% of them appearing once. Per the germline V gene, CDR1 is SGHTA and CDR2 is FQGTGA. Trimming shortened V by 8 bases and J by 1 base, and 11 bases separated the two germline ends. CDR3 size: 13 residues. In regard to this clone: No antigen is known for it.

This clonotype was obtained from a man aged 40-55 years in good health and CMV-seropositive. This chain links TRBV7-3 with TRBJ1-1; D remains unclear. Source material: PBMCs. The CDR3 nucleotides read TGTGCCAGCGGAGTTACGAAGAACACTGAAGCTTTCTTT. This encodes CASGVTKNTEAFF.